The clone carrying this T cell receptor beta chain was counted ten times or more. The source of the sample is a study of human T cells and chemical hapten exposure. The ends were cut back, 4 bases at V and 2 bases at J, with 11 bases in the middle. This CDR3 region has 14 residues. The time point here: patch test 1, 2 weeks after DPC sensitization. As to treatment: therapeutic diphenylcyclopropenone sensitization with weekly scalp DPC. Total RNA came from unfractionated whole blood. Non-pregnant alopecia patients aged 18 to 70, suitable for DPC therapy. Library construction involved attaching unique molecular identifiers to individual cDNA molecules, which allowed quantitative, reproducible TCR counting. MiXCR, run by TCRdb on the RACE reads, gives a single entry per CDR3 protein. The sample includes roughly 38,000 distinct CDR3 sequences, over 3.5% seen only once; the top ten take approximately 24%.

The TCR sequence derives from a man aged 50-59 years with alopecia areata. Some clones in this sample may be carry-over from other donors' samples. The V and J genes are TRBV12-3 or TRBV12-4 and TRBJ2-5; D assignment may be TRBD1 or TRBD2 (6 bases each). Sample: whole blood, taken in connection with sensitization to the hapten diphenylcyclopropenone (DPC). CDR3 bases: TGTGCCAGCAGTTGGGGGGACACACAAGAGACCCAGTACTTC. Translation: CASSWGDTQETQYF.